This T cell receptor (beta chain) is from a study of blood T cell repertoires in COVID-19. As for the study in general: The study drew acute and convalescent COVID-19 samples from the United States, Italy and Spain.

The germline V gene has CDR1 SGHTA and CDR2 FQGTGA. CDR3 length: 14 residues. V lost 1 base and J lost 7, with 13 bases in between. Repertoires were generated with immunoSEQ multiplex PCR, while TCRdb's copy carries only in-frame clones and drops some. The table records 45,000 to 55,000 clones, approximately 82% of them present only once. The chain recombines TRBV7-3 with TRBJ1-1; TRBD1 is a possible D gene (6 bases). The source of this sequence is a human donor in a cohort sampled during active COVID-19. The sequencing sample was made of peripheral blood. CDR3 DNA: TGTGCCAGCAGCTTAAGTTTGGGGGACAATGAAGCTTTCTTT. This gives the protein CASSLSLGDNEAFF. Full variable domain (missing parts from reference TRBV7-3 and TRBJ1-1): GAGVSQTPSNKVTEKGKYVELRCDPISGHTALYWYRQSLGQGPEFLIYFQGTGAADDSGLPNDRFFAVRPEGSVSTLKIQRTERGDSAVYLCASSLSLGDNEAFFGQGTRLTVV.